This T cell receptor beta chain was sequenced for a study of T cell changes during pregnancy in multiple sclerosis. The CDR3 runs 14 residues. Trimming removed 3 bases from V and 2 bases from J, with 10 bases in between. Germline loops: CDR1 LNHDA, CDR2 SQIVND (reference sequence). TCRdb keeps only in-frame clones here, not all; method: immunoSEQ multiplex PCR. The table has approximately 97,000 clones, roughly 91% seen once. This receptor was obtained from a female donor in good health, enrolled as a control in a pregnancy study. Sequencing was performed on peripheral blood, taken after pregnancy. The chain recombines TRBV19 with TRBJ2-5; D uncertain. CDR3 coding DNA: TGTGCCAGTAGTATTGGGCCAGCTCAAGAGACCCAGTACTTC. As protein: CASSIGPAQETQYF.